This T cell receptor (beta chain) was sequenced for a study of beta chain features in type 1 diabetes. Study in general: The patients were much like the healthy donors in age, gender and cell yields.

This clone has only a few counts. As yet, its antigen is unknown. Of the isolated RNA, all was reverse transcribed, and so the sequenced material was expressed TCRB transcripts. About 3.6 million reads per sample on average were obtained from naive, central memory and regulatory T cell samples. The method was immunoSEQ multiplex PCR; TCRdb's version includes in-frame clones alone and lacks a portion of them. The data show approximately 730,000 clones, around an eighth seen once. Germline V CDR1 and CDR2: MNHEY, SVGAGI. Trimming pared 0 bases from V and 6 bases from J, leaving 8 bases between. The length of the CDR3 is 13 residues. General study findings and limits: Among all four CD4+ subsets, Type 1 diabetes patients had TCRB CDR3s that were moderately but significantly shorter.

This clonotype was obtained from a man aged 18 to 30 with type 1 diabetes. The sample taken for sequencing was naive CD4+ T cells from blood. V and J are TRBV6-5 and TRBJ1-2; D remains unclear. The chain's CDR3 is CASSYSAKDGYTF. The CDR3 DNA follows: TGTGCCAGCAGTTACTCCGCGAAGGATGGCTACACCTTC.